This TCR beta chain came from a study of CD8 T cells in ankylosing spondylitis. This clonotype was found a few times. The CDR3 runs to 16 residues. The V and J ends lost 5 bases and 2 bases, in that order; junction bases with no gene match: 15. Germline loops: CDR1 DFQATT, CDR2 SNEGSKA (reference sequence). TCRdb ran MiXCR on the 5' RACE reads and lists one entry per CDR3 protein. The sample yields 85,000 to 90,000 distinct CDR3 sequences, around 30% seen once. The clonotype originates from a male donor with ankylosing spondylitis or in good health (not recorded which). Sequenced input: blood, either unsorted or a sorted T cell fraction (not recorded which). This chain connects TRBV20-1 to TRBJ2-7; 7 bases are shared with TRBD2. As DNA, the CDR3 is TGCAGTGCTCCCTCTCGAACGGGAGGTCTCGCCTACGAGCAGTACTTC. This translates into CSAPSRTGGLAYEQYF.